This T cell receptor beta chain was identified in a study of blood T cells in healthy people across ages. Germline loops: CDR1 LGHDT, CDR2 YNNKEL (reference sequence). The V gene end was trimmed by 1 base and the J gene end by 4 bases; junction bases not matched to a gene: 4. CDR3 size: 14 residues. Points from the study as a whole: For the donors, CMV status was unknown and possibly confounded expanded clonotype changes. Long-lived donors exceeded aged donors in naive CD4+ cells and diversity.

With respect to this clonotype: Its antigen is as yet unknown.

The second PCR ran about 6 to 12 cycles with a sample-barcoded 5' primer and J-beta primers. TCRdb re-derived calls from the 5' RACE reads in MiXCR, one entry per CDR3 protein. Among around 710,000 distinct CDR3 sequences listed, roughly 47% were seen once. The chain links TRBV3-1 to TRBJ2-7, with 7 bases aligning to TRBD2. Sequencing was performed on blood. The receptor comes from a woman aged 55-70 years in good health. The CDR3 DNA reads TGTGCCAGCAGCCAAGTGCGGGAGAGTTACGAGCAGTACTTC. It encodes CASSQVRESYEQYF.